These T cell receptor beta chains were read from a single sample in a study of metastatic and nonmetastatic thyroid tumors. TCRdb re-analyzed the PCR reads using MiXCR. Among tens of thousands of clones listed, around 16% were seen once. The sequenced sample was tumor tissue. The source of these receptors is a female donor with papillary thyroid cancer or a benign thyroid nodule (not recorded which). Some clones in this sample may be carry-over from other donors' samples. Each CDR3 is given with its conserved first and last residue. The D gene is left open where the match is weak. Only part of the rows carry a size: once, few, many, or a class if the clone is expanded.

j_call v_call d_call clone_size cdr3_aa cdr3_nt
TRBJ1-4 TRBV19 - many CASSTQYRAEGEKLFF TGTGCCAGTAGTACCCAATACAGGGCCGAGGGAGAAAAACTGTTTTTT
TRBJ2-2 TRBV3-1 - many CASSPRGRADTGELFF TGTGCCAGCAGCCCAAGAGGGCGGGCCGACACCGGGGAGCTGTTTTTT
TRBJ1-4 TRBV7-2 - many CASSLNLQGWEKLFF TGTGCCAGCAGCTTAAACTTACAGGGATGGGAAAAACTGTTTTTT
TRBJ2-7 TRBV5-6 - many CASSLESIGGQGEQYF TGTGCCAGCAGCTTGGAGTCCATTGGGGGGCAGGGGGAGCAGTACTTC
TRBJ1-5 TRBV27 - many CASRSDGYQPQHF TGTGCCTCCCGGAGTGACGGGTATCAGCCCCAGCATTTT
TRBJ2-7 TRBV3-1 - many CASSLGYEQYF TGTGCCAGCAGCCTTGGTTACGAGCAGTACTTC
TRBJ1-2 TRBV7-9 TRBD1 many CASSAGQSYGYTF TGTGCCAGCAGCGCGGGACAGTCCTATGGCTACACCTTC
TRBJ1-1 TRBV6-1 - many CATHRPSGGDTEAFF TGTGCCACCCACCGGCCATCGGGAGGCGACACTGAAGCTTTCTTT
TRBJ2-3 TRBV24-1 TRBD1 many CATSDRGRTDTQYF TGTGCCACCAGTGACAGGGGGCGCACAGATACGCAGTATTTT
TRBJ2-3 TRBV11-1 TRBD2 many CASSLGTRGSDTQYF TGTGCCAGCAGCTTAGGCACGCGGGGGTCAGATACGCAGTATTTT
TRBJ2-3 TRBV20-1 - - CSARGRTEDSTDTQYF TGCAGTGCTAGAGGTAGGACGGAAGATAGCACAGATACGCAGTATTTT
TRBJ2-3 TRBV7-9 - many CASSSEHTQYF TGTGCCAGCAGCTCTGAACATACGCAGTATTTT
TRBJ2-2 TRBV7-7 TRBD1 few CASSLDRGTGELFF TGTGCTAGCAGCCTGGACAGGGGTACCGGGGAGCTGTTTTTT
TRBJ2-1 TRBV5-4 TRBD2 few CASSSAPTSGRGNEQFF TGTGCCAGCAGCTCTGCCCCGACTAGCGGGAGAGGTAATGAGCAGTTCTTC
TRBJ2-7 TRBV3-1 TRBD1 many CASSQAPGQFYEQYF TGTGCCAGCAGCCAAGCACCGGGACAGTTCTACGAGCAGTACTTC
TRBJ1-6 TRBV30 - many CAWSPKTANSPLHF TGTGCCTGGAGTCCAAAAACCGCCAATTCACCCCTCCACTTT
TRBJ2-3 TRBV20-1 - many CSAPPRASLGHTQYF TGCAGTGCACCCCCGCGGGCTAGCTTAGGTCATACGCAGTATTTT
TRBJ2-7 TRBV7-2 TRBD1 many CASSGTGGYSYEQYF TGTGCCAGCAGCGGAACAGGGGGGTACTCCTACGAGCAGTACTTC
TRBJ2-3 TRBV4-3 - many CASSPTGDTTDTQYF TGCGCCAGCAGCCCGACAGGCGATACCACAGATACGCAGTATTTT
TRBJ2-3 TRBV6-2/TRBV6-3 - many CASNPGWADTQYF TGTGCCAGCAACCCAGGATGGGCAGATACGCAGTATTTT
TRBJ2-7 TRBV20-1 TRBD2 - CSAPRGGVEQYF TGCAGTGCTCCGCGGGGAGGGGTCGAGCAGTACTTC
TRBJ2-7 TRBV20-1 - - CSAAQGSYEQYF TGCAGTGCTGCACAGGGTTCCTACGAGCAGTACTTC
TRBJ2-6 TRBV19 - many CASSFAPRDLSLSGANVLTF TGTGCCAGTAGTTTCGCACCCCGGGACCTTTCTCTCTCTGGGGCCAACGTCCTGACTTTC
TRBJ1-1 TRBV28 - - CAIIYTVYTEAFF TGTGCCATCATCTACACAGTGTACACTGAAGCTTTCTTT
TRBJ2-3 TRBV20-1 - - CSARDRAGLGTDTQYF TGCAGTGCTAGAGATCGTGCAGGGTTGGGCACAGATACGCAGTATTTT
TRBJ2-1 TRBV20-1 TRBD2 - CSARVLTSGTESQFF TGCAGTGCTAGAGTCCTGACTAGCGGGACGGAGAGCCAGTTCTTC
TRBJ2-1 TRBV20-1 - - CSARWRVNYNEQFF TGCAGTGCTAGGTGGCGGGTTAACTACAATGAGCAGTTCTTT
TRBJ2-6 TRBV4-1 - many CASSQDPSGANVLTF TGCGCCAGCAGCCAAGATCCCTCTGGGGCCAACGTCCTGACTTTC
TRBJ2-2 TRBV28 - many CASSFGSGELFF TGTGCCAGCAGTTTTGGATCCGGGGAGCTGTTTTTT
TRBJ2-5 TRBV11-3 - - CASRHKEGGTQYF TGTGCCAGCAGACACAAGGAGGGAGGGACCCAGTACTTC
TRBJ2-1 TRBV19 - - CASRPGTTLRFF TGTGCCAGTAGACCCGGGACCACTTTACGGTTCTTC
TRBJ2-3 TRBV6-4 TRBD1 many CASSLTGGLSDTQYF TGTGCCAGCAGTTTAACAGGGGGCTTGTCAGATACGCAGTATTTT
TRBJ2-3 TRBV4-2 TRBD2 many CASTLSGSGTDTQYF TGTGCCAGCACCCTTAGCGGGAGTGGGACAGATACGCAGTATTTT
TRBJ2-1 TRBV7-8 TRBD2 many CASSEEGLAGVNEQFF TGTGCCAGCAGCGAAGAGGGACTAGCGGGAGTCAATGAGCAGTTCTTC
TRBJ2-5 TRBV6-2/TRBV6-3 - many CASTFQIQRYQETQYF TGTGCCAGCACTTTCCAGATTCAGAGGTACCAAGAGACCCAGTACTTC
TRBJ2-3 TRBV9 TRBD1 many CASSDRDRGRHEDTQYF TGTGCCAGCAGCGATCGGGACAGGGGGCGGCATGAAGATACGCAGTATTTT
TRBJ2-7 TRBV2 - many CASSREDYEQYF TGTGCCAGCAGCCGGGAAGACTACGAGCAGTACTTC
TRBJ1-1 TRBV4-2 TRBD1 few CASAGTGANTEAFF TGTGCCAGCGCTGGGACAGGGGCGAACACTGAAGCTTTCTTT
TRBJ2-7 TRBV11-3 - many CASSLGAVPSYEQYF TGTGCCAGCAGCTTAGGAGCTGTACCCTCCTACGAGCAGTACTTC
TRBJ2-7 TRBV6-1 TRBD2 - CASTAERGYEQYF TGTGCCAGCACGGCGGAGCGGGGGTACGAGCAGTACTTC
TRBJ1-1 TRBV6-1 - many CASSERRGSEAFF TGTGCCAGCAGTGAACGGAGGGGCTCTGAAGCTTTCTTT
TRBJ1-1 TRBV20-1 - many CSARVDTDTEAFF TGCAGTGCTAGAGTCGACACTGACACTGAAGCTTTCTTT
TRBJ2-1 TRBV9 TRBD2 - CASSVVAGGGNEQFF TGTGCCAGCAGCGTAGTAGCGGGCGGCGGCAATGAGCAGTTCTTC
TRBJ2-1 TRBV5-1 - many CASRSHYNEQFF TGCGCCAGCAGGTCCCACTACAATGAGCAGTTCTTC